This TCR beta chain was sequenced during a study of T-cell memory formation after mild COVID-19. Whole-study results and caveats: The pre-infection memory compartment contained some responding clones, suggesting cross-reactive memory joined. Among contracting clones, CD4+ were mainly CM/EM and CD8+ enriched in EMRA.

After 5'RACE with constant-segment primers, TCR alpha and TCR beta cDNA libraries carrying sample barcodes and UMIs were obtained. One entry per CDR3 protein, called by TCRdb with MiXCR from the 5' RACE reads. This table has approximately 290,000 distinct CDR3 sequences, under 8.5% appearing once. Germline CDR1 and CDR2: SGHDN and FVKESK. The CDR3 totals 14 residues. Trimming shortened V by 0 bases and J by 10 bases, and 13 bases separated the two germline ends. This clonotype was found many times. Its cognate antigen is unknown. The specimen sequenced was PBMCs or a T cell subset sorted from them (not recorded which). This receptor was identified in a man in his late teens or twenties who had mild COVID-19 (a few samples of this study predate the infection). Cell type and time point are not known. J is TRBJ2-1 and V is TRBV14, with D possibly matching TRBD2 (5 bases). The CDR3 spells CASSQDLRPSEQFF. The CDR3 DNA follows: TGTGCCAGCAGCCAAGATCTCCGTCCTAGCGAGCAGTTCTTC.